These 22 T cell receptor beta chains were sequenced from one sample in a study of T cells in localized non-small cell lung cancer (dated by TCRdb to about 2020). Library construction relied on the immunoSEQ multiplex PCR assay. The clones in this table, taken by TCRdb from immuneACCESS, are in-frame only. Not every clone is retained; where verified, under half of the shortfall comes from an unresolved V gene, and the cause of the rest is unknown. The sample data list approximately 10,000 clones, and roughly nine tenths of these were observed just once. The biggest ten clones account for roughly 15% of the sample. The sample here was peripheral blood, taken before any cancer treatment. All receptors derive from a male donor aged 60 or older with stage III lung adenocarcinoma.

The chain couples TRBV9 to TRBJ2-1; 13 bases agree with TRBD2. The length of the CDR3 is 20 residues. V was pared by 3 bases and J by 0 bases, with 12 bases of the junction left unmatched. The germline CDR1 and CDR2 sequences are SGDLS and YYNGEE. CDR3 DNA sequence: TGTGCCAGCAGCGCGCGAGAATCTTGGACTAGCGGGAGCTCCTACAATGAGCAGTTCTTC. It specifies CASSARESWTSGSSYNEQFF.

The rearrangement uses TRBV28 and TRBJ2-3, with D maybe TRBD1 (7 bases). The CDR3 contains 17 residues. Germline assignment: CDR1 MDHEN and CDR2 SYDVKM. V dropped 9 bases and J dropped 3 bases, with 25 bases sitting between them. CDR3 sequence (DNA): TGTGCCAGTGGGGGGCCCGGGACAGTATTGTCTACAGATACGCAGTATTTT. It specifies CASGGPGTVLSTDTQYF.

The rearrangement links TRBV7-6 to TRBJ2-2; weak D call: TRBD2 (5 bases). This CDR3 region has 14 residues. Germline CDR1 reads SGHVS; CDR2 reads FNYEAQ. Trimming shortened V by 3 bases and J by 5 bases, and 10 bases separated the two germline ends. The CDR3 sequence is CASSLVGETGELFF. CDR3 DNA: TGTGCCAGCAGCTTGGTCGGGGAAACCGGGGAGCTGTTTTTT.

The rearrangement uses TRBV20-1 and TRBJ2-7, with a possible D match to TRBD1 (5 bases). From germline, CDR1 is DFQATT and CDR2 SNEGSKA (reference sequence). Deletions cut 4 bases from V and 6 bases from J, with 7 bases between. There are 10 residues in the CDR3. The CDR3 loop reads CSATGLEQYF. CDR3 bases: TGCAGTGCTACAGGGCTCGAGCAGTACTTC.

The chain employs TRBV11-3 and TRBJ2-7; possible D gene TRBD2, 5 bases. The CDR3 is made up of 13 amino acids. Deletions cut 2 bases from V and 2 bases from J, with 7 bases between. Per the germline V gene, CDR1 is SGHNT and CDR2 is YENEEA. DNA of the CDR3: TGTGCCAGCAGCTTAACCGGGACCTACGAGCAGTACTTC. It translates to CASSLTGTYEQYF.

This clone was found once. The V and J genes are TRBV6-5 and TRBJ2-7; D is unclear. Germline assignment: CDR1 MNHEY and CDR2 SVGAGI. Trimming took 3 bases from V and 5 from J, leaving 14 bases between them. This CDR3 contains 14 residues. The CDR3 here is CASSYRPHTDEQYF. Written as DNA, the CDR3 is TGTGCCAGCAGTTATCGACCTCACACCGACGAGCAGTACTTC.

This chain uses TRBV5-4 with TRBJ1-2, with a weak D call TRBD1 (6 bases). Trimming removed 6 bases at V and 2 bases at J, with 14 bases between. Germline CDR1 and CDR2: SGHNT and YYREEE (reference sequence). This CDR3 contains 14 residues. CDR3 in DNA: TGTGCCAGCACCTATCCAGGGGAGAACTATGGCTACACCTTC. This translates into CASTYPGENYGYTF.

The genes are TRBV5-1 and TRBJ2-5; 9 nucleotides match TRBD2. Germline V gives CDR1 SGHRS, CDR2 YFSETQ. CDR3 length equals 15 residues. V lost 4 bases and J lost 3; bases outside the gene matches: 7. The CDR3 protein is CASSPGLAGKETQYF. CDR3 bases: TGCGCCAGCAGCCCGGGACTAGCAGGGAAAGAGACCCAGTACTTC.

V and J are TRBV14 and TRBJ2-7; no firm D call. The V end was cut by 1 base, the J end by 5 bases, with 9 bases between. In germline, CDR1 is SGHDN, CDR2 FVKESK. This CDR3 is built from 13 residues. The CDR3 nucleotides read TGTGCCAGCAGCCAAGTCCGGGCCCACGAGCAGTACTTC. Its protein product is CASSQVRAHEQYF. Complete variable domain (other parts from reference TRBV14 and TRBJ2-7): EAGVTQFPSHSVIEKGQTVTLRCDPISGHDNLYWYRRVMGKEIKFLLHFVKESKQDESGMPNNRFLAERTGGTYSTLKVQPAELEDSGVYFCASSQVRAHEQYFGPGTRLTVT.

The chain uses TRBV4-3 and TRBJ2-2; the D gene is possibly TRBD2 (5 bases). The CDR3 runs to 15 residues. CDR1 is LGHNA, CDR2 YSLEER, per germline. Between the trimmed V and J ends, which lost 0 bases and 7 bases, there was a span of 12 bases. The CDR3 nucleotides are TGCGCCAGCAGCCAAGATCGGGGTGGTGGCGGGGAGCTGTTTTTT. Protein product: CASSQDRGGGGELFF.

This clone was picked up a small number of times. V is TRBV27 and J is TRBJ1-2, with D perhaps matching TRBD1 (5 bases). The V gene lost 4 bases and the J gene lost 4 bases, with 16 bases spanning the gap. The CDR3 has 15 amino acids. The germline V gene encodes CDR1 MNHEY and CDR2 SMNVEV (reference sequence). The CDR3 sequence: CASSSPRDGFYGYTF. The CDR3 DNA follows: TGTGCCAGCAGTTCACCTCGGGACGGATTCTATGGCTACACCTTC.

The chain couples TRBV6-5 to TRBJ2-1; D is undetermined. V lost 2 bases, J lost 4 bases, and 6 bases lay in between. Germline V lookup: CDR1 MNHEY, CDR2 SVGAGI. This CDR3 contains 13 residues. This chain's CDR3 is CASSYGVYNEQFF. CDR3 coding DNA: TGTGCCAGCAGTTACGGCGTGTACAATGAGCAGTTCTTC.

This chain uses TRBV5-4 with TRBJ1-1; TRBD1 is a possible D gene (6 bases). Germline assignment: CDR1 SGHNT and CDR2 YYREEE (reference sequence). The V end was cut by 5 bases, the J end by 1 base, with 12 bases between. The CDR3 runs 14 residues. The CDR3 protein is CASRSGVENTEAFF. DNA of the CDR3: TGTGCCAGCAGATCAGGGGTCGAGAACACTGAAGCTTTCTTT.

CDR3 DNA: TGTGCCAGCAGCTTAAAAGAGGGGGGGCAGGAGACCCAGTACTTC. Protein sequence: CASSLKEGGQETQYF. The chain has TRBV7-9 and TRBJ2-5; D is possibly TRBD2 (7 bases). The CDR3 is 15 amino acids. Germline V CDR1 and CDR2: SEHNR, FQNEAQ (reference sequence). V lost 2 bases, J lost 5 bases, and 15 bases lay in between.

The chain uses TRBV4-1 and TRBJ1-1, with TRBD1 as a possible D gene (6 bases). Germline CDR1 reads MGHRA; CDR2 reads YSYEKL. V lost 0 bases to trimming and J lost 13 bases, with 12 bases between them. The CDR3 contains 12 residues. The CDR3 sequence is CASSQDGTSGFF. The CDR3 DNA reads as TGCGCCAGCAGCCAAGATGGGACATCGGGTTTCTTT.

The V call is TRBV5-4, the J call TRBJ2-3; D is uncertain. CDR1 is SGHNT and CDR2 is YYREEE in the germline V gene (reference sequence). The CDR3 length is 14 residues. Trimming removed 3 bases at V and 0 bases at J, with 8 bases between. CDR3 residues: CASSSPWSTDTQYF. DNA for the CDR3: TGTGCCAGCAGCTCCCCCTGGAGCACAGATACGCAGTATTTT.

This clone came up once. V is TRBV11-3 and J is TRBJ2-7; D remains ambiguous. V was clipped by 2 bases and J by 5 bases, with 13 bases between them. The CDR3 totals 14 residues. The germline gives CDR1 SGHNT, CDR2 YENEEA. The CDR3 is CASSLSRVWDEQYF. CDR3 coding DNA: TGTGCCAGCAGCTTATCCCGGGTGTGGGACGAGCAGTACTTC.

The chain links TRBV14 to TRBJ2-3; D call uncertain. The CDR3 runs 14 residues. Trimming removed 4 bases at V and 6 bases at J, with 14 bases between. Per the germline V gene, CDR1 is SGHDN and CDR2 is FVKESK. In DNA form, the CDR3 reads TGTGCCAGCAGCCTGCAACGGGCCTACGATACGCAGTATTTT. This translates into CASSLQRAYDTQYF.

A single count supports this clone. The chain links TRBV6-5 to TRBJ1-6; D is uncertain. This CDR3 region has 13 residues. Trimming stripped 8 bases from V and 8 bases from J, with 13 bases between. In germline, CDR1 is MNHEY, CDR2 SVGAGI. The CDR3 DNA is TGTGCCAGCGGACGGGCAGATTATTCACCCCTCCACTTT. This sequence encodes CASGRADYSPLHF.

The genes are TRBV6-6 and TRBJ2-1, with D unclear. Germline CDR1 reads MNHNY; CDR2 reads SVGAGI (reference sequence). V was cut by 6 bases and J by 5 bases, with 8 bases left in between. This CDR3 has 12 residues. Here the CDR3 reads CASSYPDNEQFF. DNA for the CDR3: TGTGCCAGCAGCTATCCTGACAATGAGCAGTTCTTC.

The chain employs TRBV30 and TRBJ1-1; 7 nucleotides agree with TRBD1. J gave up 1 base and V 4 bases, and 18 bases lay outside the gene matches. Per the germline V gene, CDR1 is GTSNPN and CDR2 is SVGIG (reference sequence). The CDR3 sequence is 18 residues long. The CDR3 is CAWNRDSHFGGTNTEAFF. CDR3 in DNA: TGTGCCTGGAACCGGGACAGCCATTTTGGCGGGACGAACACTGAAGCTTTCTTT.

This clone was detected once. The V and J genes are TRBV5-1 and TRBJ2-5; no definite D call. Deletions cut 0 bases from V and 1 base from J, with 7 bases between. Per the germline V gene, CDR1 is SGHRS and CDR2 is YFSETQ. The CDR3 loop spans 14 amino acids. CDR3 sequence reads: CASSLGAFQETQYF. CDR3 nucleotide sequence: TGCGCCAGCAGCTTGGGGGCATTCCAAGAGACCCAGTACTTC.